Following are 14 T cell receptor beta chains from one sample sequenced in a study of blood T cell repertoires in COVID-19. TCRdb's copy holds only in-frame clones and misses some; the assay was immunoSEQ multiplex PCR. This table has fewer than 150,000 clones, 90% appearing once. Sequencing was done on a sample of peripheral blood. These receptors were collected from a woman aged 60 to 75 with COVID-19, enrolled during active disease.

V is TRBV5-1 and J is TRBJ1-4; maybe TRBD1 (6 bases). This CDR3 comprises 15 residues. CDR1 is SGHRS and CDR2 is YFSETQ in the germline V gene. V dropped 2 bases and J dropped 8 bases, with 16 bases sitting between them. The CDR3 reads CASSFGDTRGEKLFF. CDR3 in DNA: TGCGCCAGCAGCTTTGGGGACACTAGGGGAGAAAAACTGTTTTTT.

The chain links TRBV7-9 to TRBJ1-2, with D unclear. From germline, CDR1 is SEHNR and CDR2 FQNEAQ (reference sequence). The V gene lost 0 bases and the J gene lost 3 bases, with 8 bases spanning the gap. The CDR3 covers 14 residues. Here the CDR3 reads CASSLAQWDYGYTF. CDR3 nucleotides: TGTGCCAGCAGCTTAGCACAGTGGGACTATGGCTACACCTTC. Complete variable domain (other parts from reference TRBV7-9 and TRBJ1-2): DTGVSQNPRHKITKRGQNVTFRCDPISEHNRLYWYRQTLGQGPEFLTYFQNEAQLEKSRLLSDRFSAERPKGSFSTLEIQRTEQGDSAMYLCASSLAQWDYGYTFGSGTRLTVV.

The rearrangement joins TRBV5-1 to TRBJ2-1; possible D gene TRBD2, 6 bases. This CDR3 contains 15 residues. Germline V gene data show CDR1 as SGHRS and CDR2 as YFSETQ. Trimming shortened V by 0 bases and J by 4 bases, and 11 bases separated the two germline ends. CDR3 amino acids: CASSLAGTRYNEQFF. Here the CDR3 DNA reads TGCGCCAGCAGCTTGGCCGGGACTCGTTACAATGAGCAGTTCTTC.

The V gene is TRBV7-9, the J gene TRBJ1-1, with 7 bases lining up with TRBD1. Trimming at V came to 1 base and at J to 6 bases, leaving 2 bases not matched to a gene. The CDR3 is 13 residues long. Germline V gene data show CDR1 as SEHNR and CDR2 as FQNEAQ (reference sequence). CDR3 coding DNA: TGTGCCAGCAGCTTAGAAGGGGGCTCTGAAGCTTTCTTT. Translating gives CASSLEGGSEAFF.

CDR3 sequence: CASSVDGGGAPGNTIYF. In DNA, the CDR3 is TGTGCCAGCAGCGTAGACGGTGGGGGGGCACCTGGAAACACCATATATTTT. V and J are TRBV9 and TRBJ1-3; D is perhaps TRBD1 (6 bases). The length of the CDR3 is 17 residues. V was pared by 0 bases and J by 2 bases, with 15 bases between. Germline V gives CDR1 SGDLS, CDR2 YYNGEE.

This sequence joins TRBV5-1 and TRBJ2-5, with D possibly being TRBD1 (5 bases). This CDR3 is built from 15 residues. V was trimmed by 0 bases and J by 4 bases, leaving 13 bases between them. The germline V gene encodes CDR1 SGHRS and CDR2 YFSETQ. The CDR3 bases are TGCGCCAGCAGCTTGGAGGCCCGAAGGGGAGAGACCCAGTACTTC. This codes for CASSLEARRGETQYF.

The chain has TRBV7-9 and TRBJ1-2, with 8 bases identical to TRBD1. This CDR3 has 14 amino acids. Germline CDR1 reads SEHNR; CDR2 reads FQNEAQ (reference sequence). Unmatched junction bases numbered 3, after V lost 1 base and J lost 5 bases. The CDR3 DNA reads TGTGCCAGCAGCTTAGGGACAGGGCCGTATGGCTACACCTTC. Amino acids: CASSLGTGPYGYTF. The variable domain in full, with the rest retrieved from reference TRBV7-9 and TRBJ1-2, is DTGVSQNPRHKITKRGQNVTFRCDPISEHNRLYWYRQTLGQGPEFLTYFQNEAQLEKSRLLSDRFSAERPKGSFSTLEIQRTEQGDSAMYLCASSLGTGPYGYTFGSGTRLTVV.

This chain uses TRBV6-5 with TRBJ1-6; D gene ambiguous. The V gene's germline CDR1 is MNHEY and CDR2 SVGAGI. The germline V and J ends were trimmed by 5 bases and 7 bases, with 15 bases remaining between them. The CDR3 is made up of 15 amino acids. CDR3 bases: TGTGCCAGCAGTCCTATACAAGCGTCGAATTCACCCCTCCACTTT. Encoded protein: CASSPIQASNSPLHF.

This chain links TRBV7-9 with TRBJ2-7; weak D call: TRBD1 (6 bases). Per germline, CDR1 SEHNR and CDR2 FQNEAQ (reference sequence). This CDR3 is built from 12 residues. V lost 5 bases, J lost 3 bases, and 8 bases lay in between. Here the CDR3 DNA reads TGTGCCAGCAGCCAACAGGGCTACGAGCAGTACTTC. It is translated as CASSQQGYEQYF.

The chain recombines TRBV6-1 with TRBJ2-5, with 7 bases lining up with TRBD1. The length of the CDR3 is 15 residues. V dropped 1 base and J dropped 5; count of bases not matched to a gene: 7. Per the germline V gene, CDR1 is MNHNS and CDR2 is SASEGT. The DNA of the CDR3 is TGTGCCAGCAGTGAAGAGGGGGCGAAATGGGAGACCCAGTACTTC. Residues: CASSEEGAKWETQYF.

This chain connects TRBV18 to TRBJ1-2; 8 nucleotides align to TRBD1. Germline V gene sequence: CDR1 KGHSH, CDR2 LQKENI. This CDR3 is 13 amino acids long. J lost 8 bases, V lost 5 bases, and 7 bases had no gene match. The CDR3 protein is CASSSDRGQGYTF. CDR3 sequence (DNA): TGTGCCAGCTCATCCGACAGGGGCCAGGGCTACACCTTC.

The V gene is TRBV10-3, the J gene TRBJ1-1, with D uncertain. CDR1 and CDR2 (germline): ENHRY, SYGVKD. This CDR3 comprises 13 residues. V was shortened by 4 bases and J by 3 bases, with 9 bases between the two germline ends. In nucleotides, the CDR3 is TGTGCCATCAGTGTGTGGGGAGACACTGAAGCTTTCTTT. This gives the protein CAISVWGDTEAFF.

V usage is TRBV10-2 and J usage is TRBJ1-1; D is possibly TRBD1 (6 bases). CDR1 and CDR2 (germline): WSHSY, SAAADI. Trimming took 7 bases from V and 5 from J, leaving 17 bases between them. The CDR3 runs to 14 residues. The CDR3 DNA reads as TGCGCCAGCAAGTGGTCACAGGGCAGGACTGAAGCTTTCTTT. This translates into CASKWSQGRTEAFF.

This clone was detected once. J is TRBJ2-7 and V is TRBV3-1 (or the pseudogene TRBV3-2); 12 bases match TRBD2. The CDR3 is 15 amino acids. The junction had 4 bases not matched to a gene; V was cut back by 4 bases and J by 3 bases. Looked up from germline, CDR1 is LGHDT and CDR2 is YNNKEL (reference sequence). CDR3: CASSRGLAGYYEQYF. The CDR3, as DNA: TGTGCCAGCAGCCGCGGACTAGCGGGGTACTACGAGCAGTACTTC.